This T cell receptor (beta chain) was retrieved from a study of T cells in Graves' hyperthyroidism and ophthalmopathy. Study background: Peripheral blood sampling occurred at initial diagnosis, before any treatment. Study-wide results and caveats: The model anticipated ophthalmopathy a median approximately 6.7 months pre-onset. Blood also contained most expanded thyroid clonotypes above 0.001.

PBMCs were sourced from less than 13 ml fresh peripheral blood. This clonotype was found many times. Its antigen is still unknown. Per germline, CDR1 LGHDT and CDR2 YNNKEL (reference sequence). CDR3 length: 15 residues. V was clipped by 1 base and J by 7 bases, with 13 bases between them. Amplification of TCR beta CDR3 regions was performed using RNA transcripts as template. TCR CDR3 regions were first amplified by RT-PCR with HTBI primers. TCRdb used MiXCR to reprocess the multiplex PCR reads, holding one entry per CDR3 protein. The sample contains 300,000 to 450,000 distinct CDR3 sequences, more than 12% of which appear only once.

The sequencing sample was made of blood. The chain recombines TRBV3-1 with TRBJ1-4; TRBD1 is a possible D gene (6 bases). This receptor was obtained from a woman under 40 with Graves' ophthalmopathy. As DNA, the CDR3 is TGTGCCAGCAGCCAAGGTTTGTGGACAGCTGAAAAACTGTTTTTT. This codes for CASSQGLWTAEKLFF.